One and the same sample provided the 2 T cell receptor beta chains below, sequenced in a study of T cells in Graves' hyperthyroidism and ophthalmopathy. Amplified regions were TCR beta CDR3 sequences from RNA transcripts. With the HTBI primer set, the TCR CDR3 went through a first round of RT-PCR. TCRdb re-derived calls from the multiplex PCR reads in MiXCR, one entry per CDR3 protein. The sample shows approximately 530,000 distinct CDR3 sequences, approximately 15% of them seen only once. Material for sequencing was blood. The receptors were gathered from a woman under 30 with Graves' hyperthyroidism.

In DNA, the CDR3 is TGTGCCAGCAGCTTTGAGCGGGAAAGGAAAGAGTACTTC. Amino acids: CASSFERERKEYF. J is TRBJ2-5 and V is TRBV5-6; 7 nucleotides line up with TRBD2. The CDR3 runs to 13 residues. CDR1 and CDR2 from the germline V gene are SGHDT and YYEEEE. J lost 12 bases, V lost 2 bases, and 10 bases had no gene match.

The chain is built from TRBV6-5 and TRBJ1-4; no definite D call. Germline V gene data show CDR1 as MNHEY and CDR2 as SVGAGI. Trimming stripped 2 bases from V and 7 bases from J, with 11 bases between. The CDR3 has 14 residues. CDR3 protein: CASSYGPRGEKLFF. The CDR3 nucleotides read TGTGCCAGCAGTTACGGGCCGCGGGGTGAAAAACTGTTTTTT.